This is a list of T cell receptor beta chains from one sample in a study of breast tumors, draining lymph nodes, adjacent tissues. TCRdb ran MiXCR on the multiplex PCR reads and lists one entry per CDR3 protein. The sample holds roughly 130,000 distinct CDR3 sequences, approximately 30% seen once. The sequencing sample was made of axillary lymph node tissue. The receptors originated from a female donor with breast cancer. Some clones in this sample may be carry-over from other donors' samples. CDR3s leave out the opening cysteine and the closing phenylalanine or tryptophan. Each record gives: CDR3 protein, J gene, D gene, V gene. D genes are given only for firm matches.

CDR3 protein: ASREGTYGYT; J gene: TRBJ1-2; D gene: -; V gene: TRBV7-9
CDR3 protein: SARDPTASGDYEQY; J gene: TRBJ2-7; D gene: TRBD2; V gene: TRBV20-1
CDR3 protein: ASTPGTANEQF; J gene: TRBJ2-1; D gene: TRBD1; V gene: TRBV7-8
CDR3 protein: ASSAGTHNEQF; J gene: TRBJ2-1; D gene: -; V gene: TRBV7-3
CDR3 protein: ASSFRIKGQETQY; J gene: TRBJ2-5; D gene: -; V gene: TRBV25-1
CDR3 protein: ASSETSGGSTDTQY; J gene: TRBJ2-3; D gene: TRBD2; V gene: TRBV9
CDR3 protein: ASSLSRGLNSPLH; J gene: TRBJ1-6; D gene: -; V gene: TRBV12-3/TRBV12-4
CDR3 protein: ASSSRTGGEKLF; J gene: TRBJ1-4; D gene: TRBD1; V gene: TRBV5-6
CDR3 protein: ASSHLGGGNTGELF; J gene: TRBJ2-2; D gene: -; V gene: TRBV6-6
CDR3 protein: ASSLEGEAKDIQY; J gene: TRBJ2-4; D gene: -; V gene: TRBV13
CDR3 protein: ATSDGTVHGQY; J gene: TRBJ2-7; D gene: TRBD1; V gene: TRBV24-1
CDR3 protein: ASSDQQAF; J gene: TRBJ1-1; D gene: -; V gene: TRBV10-2
CDR3 protein: ASSLNRGQTSGNTIY; J gene: TRBJ1-3; D gene: TRBD1; V gene: TRBV5-1
CDR3 protein: SARDTQGWAF; J gene: TRBJ1-1; D gene: TRBD1; V gene: TRBV20-1
CDR3 protein: AISPQAALNSPLH; J gene: TRBJ1-6; D gene: -; V gene: TRBV10-3
CDR3 protein: ASSARVYDTEAF; J gene: TRBJ1-1; D gene: -; V gene: TRBV5-5
CDR3 protein: ASSEFLAGHYNEQF; J gene: TRBJ2-1; D gene: TRBD2; V gene: TRBV2
CDR3 protein: ASSAWGEGTEAF; J gene: TRBJ1-1; D gene: -; V gene: TRBV25-1
CDR3 protein: ASSLQAETNEKLF; J gene: TRBJ1-4; D gene: -; V gene: TRBV7-3
CDR3 protein: ATSSDLMEGYT; J gene: TRBJ1-2; D gene: -; V gene: TRBV15
CDR3 protein: ASTRQVGAYNEQF; J gene: TRBJ2-1; D gene: -; V gene: TRBV6-2/TRBV6-3
CDR3 protein: ASSLEKRGAYNEQF; J gene: TRBJ2-1; D gene: TRBD2; V gene: TRBV7-2
CDR3 protein: ASSQVGGVGSPLH; J gene: TRBJ1-6; D gene: -; V gene: TRBV3-1
CDR3 protein: ASSSRYGQRGGYT; J gene: TRBJ1-2; D gene: -; V gene: TRBV28
CDR3 protein: ASSRQRGGTYEQY; J gene: TRBJ2-7; D gene: TRBD2; V gene: TRBV11-2
CDR3 protein: ASNSGQGSSYNEQF; J gene: TRBJ2-1; D gene: TRBD1; V gene: TRBV6-6
CDR3 protein: ASSPRQGNGYT; J gene: TRBJ1-2; D gene: TRBD1; V gene: TRBV4-1
CDR3 protein: AARGGDSSYGYT; J gene: TRBJ1-2; D gene: TRBD1; V gene: TRBV19
CDR3 protein: ASSQTRSVQQTQY; J gene: TRBJ2-5; D gene: -; V gene: TRBV7-2
CDR3 protein: ASSSPGDPTNEKLF; J gene: TRBJ1-4; D gene: -; V gene: TRBV28
CDR3 protein: ASSNVAGVGFNEQF; J gene: TRBJ2-1; D gene: TRBD2; V gene: TRBV19
CDR3 protein: ASSRYDADKYGYT; J gene: TRBJ1-2; D gene: -; V gene: TRBV14
CDR3 protein: SARDQPARGYT; J gene: TRBJ1-2; D gene: -; V gene: TRBV20-1
CDR3 protein: ASSQPRVSNQPQH; J gene: TRBJ1-5; D gene: -; V gene: TRBV6-1
CDR3 protein: ASTAGGAKINIQY; J gene: TRBJ2-4; D gene: -; V gene: TRBV19
CDR3 protein: ASSVGQLNTEAF; J gene: TRBJ1-1; D gene: -; V gene: TRBV9
CDR3 protein: ASSYPGRGTEAF; J gene: TRBJ1-1; D gene: -; V gene: TRBV6-5
CDR3 protein: ASTHRGGGYT; J gene: TRBJ1-2; D gene: TRBD1; V gene: TRBV2
CDR3 protein: ASSGGPLQF; J gene: TRBJ2-1; D gene: -; V gene: TRBV2
CDR3 protein: ASKGRGQSGANVLT; J gene: TRBJ2-6; D gene: -; V gene: TRBV19
CDR3 protein: SVEAQGNEKLF; J gene: TRBJ1-4; D gene: -; V gene: TRBV29-1
CDR3 protein: ASSQEGRDEKLF; J gene: TRBJ1-4; D gene: -; V gene: TRBV4-1
CDR3 protein: SARDARTTNEKLF; J gene: TRBJ1-4; D gene: -; V gene: TRBV20-1
CDR3 protein: ASETDSINQPQH; J gene: TRBJ1-5; D gene: -; V gene: TRBV19
CDR3 protein: ASSEEGALWGSGNTIY; J gene: TRBJ1-3; D gene: -; V gene: TRBV4-1
CDR3 protein: APPIGLRYTYGYT; J gene: TRBJ1-2; D gene: -; V gene: TRBV27
CDR3 protein: ASQGVSGGADTQY; J gene: TRBJ2-3; D gene: TRBD2; V gene: TRBV19
CDR3 protein: ASSPRRDRGDNEQF; J gene: TRBJ2-1; D gene: TRBD1; V gene: TRBV18
CDR3 protein: ASRLASSYDQY; J gene: TRBJ2-7; D gene: -; V gene: TRBV5-1
CDR3 protein: ASSLAAGGPANEQF; J gene: TRBJ2-1; D gene: TRBD2; V gene: TRBV7-8